The present entry profiles one T cell receptor (beta chain) with its context. The germline V gene has CDR1 SGHRS and CDR2 YFSETQ. Between the trimmed V and J ends, which lost 1 base and 7 bases, there was a span of 14 bases. There are 15 residues in the CDR3. The source of the sample is a study of blood T cell repertoires in COVID-19. About the research overall: COVID-19 samples, acute and convalescent, were from the United States, Italy and Spain. Sample material is recorded as cDNA or gDNA derived from T cells, B-cell-depleted T cells, or PBMCs.

Authors' methods: The assay estimated nucleated cells by amplifying reference gene primers. The method was immunoSEQ multiplex PCR; TCRdb's version includes in-frame clones alone and lacks a portion of them. The V and J calls and clone size come from that table; D and trimming were worked out from the DNA. This repertoire shows 130,000 to 150,000 clones, roughly 80% found once; its top ten account for approximately 3.5%. The chain links TRBV5-1 to TRBJ2-2; unclear D gene. The TCR originated in a man aged 65 to 79 who had recovered from COVID-19. The sequenced material came from peripheral blood. CDR3 sequence: CASSLSRSGNGELFF. In DNA, the CDR3 is TGCGCCAGCAGCTTGTCCCGGTCAGGTAACGGGGAGCTGTTTTTT.